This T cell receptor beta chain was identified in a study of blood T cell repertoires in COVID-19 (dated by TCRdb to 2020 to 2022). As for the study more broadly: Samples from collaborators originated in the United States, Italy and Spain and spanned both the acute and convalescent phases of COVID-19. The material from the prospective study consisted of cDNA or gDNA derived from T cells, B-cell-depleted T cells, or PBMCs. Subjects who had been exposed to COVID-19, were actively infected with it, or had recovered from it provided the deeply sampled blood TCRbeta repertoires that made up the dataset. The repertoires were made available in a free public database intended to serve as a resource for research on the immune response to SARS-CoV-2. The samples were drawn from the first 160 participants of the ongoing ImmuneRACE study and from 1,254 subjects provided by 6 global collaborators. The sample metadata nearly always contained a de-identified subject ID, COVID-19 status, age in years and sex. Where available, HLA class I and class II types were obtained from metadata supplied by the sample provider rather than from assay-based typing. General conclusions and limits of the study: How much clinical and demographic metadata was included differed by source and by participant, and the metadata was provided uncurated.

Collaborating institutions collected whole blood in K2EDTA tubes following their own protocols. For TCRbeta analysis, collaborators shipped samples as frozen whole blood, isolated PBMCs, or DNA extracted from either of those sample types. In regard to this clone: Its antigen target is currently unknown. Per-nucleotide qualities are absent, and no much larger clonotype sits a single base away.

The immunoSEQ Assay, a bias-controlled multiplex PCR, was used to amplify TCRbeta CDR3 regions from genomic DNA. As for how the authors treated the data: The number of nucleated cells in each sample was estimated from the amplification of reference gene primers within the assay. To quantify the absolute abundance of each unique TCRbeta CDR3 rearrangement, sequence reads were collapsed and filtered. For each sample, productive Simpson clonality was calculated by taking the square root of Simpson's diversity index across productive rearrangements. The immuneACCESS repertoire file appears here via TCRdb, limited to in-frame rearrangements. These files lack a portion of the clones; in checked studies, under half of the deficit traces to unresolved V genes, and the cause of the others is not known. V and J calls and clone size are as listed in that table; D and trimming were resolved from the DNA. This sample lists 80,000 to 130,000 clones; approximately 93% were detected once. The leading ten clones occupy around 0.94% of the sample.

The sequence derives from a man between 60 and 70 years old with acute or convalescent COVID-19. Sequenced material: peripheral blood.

Here the CDR3 is given as CASSLGGVHEQYF. The DNA reads TGTGCCAGCAGTTTGGGAGGGGTCCACGAGCAGTACTTC. The rearranged chain carries TRBV12-3 or TRBV12-4 and TRBJ2-7; TRBD2 matches 7 bases in the middle. Clipping removes 3 bases from V and 5 bases from J, with 4 as the unmatched junction base count. From its cysteine to its phenylalanine, the CDR3 spans 13 amino acids. Only the CDR3 portion is preserved as DNA: 39 bases, with reading frame beginning at the first base.